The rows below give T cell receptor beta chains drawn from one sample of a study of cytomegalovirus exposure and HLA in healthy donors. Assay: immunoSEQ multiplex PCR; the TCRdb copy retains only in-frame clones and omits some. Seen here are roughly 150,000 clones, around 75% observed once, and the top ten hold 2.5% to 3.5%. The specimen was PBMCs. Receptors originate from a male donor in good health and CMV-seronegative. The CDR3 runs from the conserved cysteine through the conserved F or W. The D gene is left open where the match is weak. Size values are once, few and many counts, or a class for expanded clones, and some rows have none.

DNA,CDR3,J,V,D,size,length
TGTGCCAGCAGTGAAGGTCGGGGGGGCAGGACCCAGTACTTC,CASSEGRGGRTQYF,TRBJ2-5,TRBV2,TRBD2,-,14
TGTGCCAGCAGTGGACTAGCGGGGGTCTACGAGCAGTACTTC,CASSGLAGVYEQYF,TRBJ2-7,TRBV2,TRBD2,-,14
TGCGCCAGCAGTCTAGCGGGGTTCTACAATGAGCAGTTCTTC,CASSLAGFYNEQFF,TRBJ2-1,TRBV28,TRBD2,-,14
TGTGCCAGCAGTTTGTACTACGAGCAGTACTTC,CASSLYYEQYF,TRBJ2-7,TRBV27,-,-,11
TGTGCCAGCAGCTTGGGGGACACCCTCTCCTACAATGAGCAGTTCTTC,CASSLGDTLSYNEQFF,TRBJ2-1,TRBV7-3,-,-,16
TGTGCCAGCAGCCGGGAGATGGCGGGGCTAGCCAAAAACATTCAGTACTTC,CASSREMAGLAKNIQYF,TRBJ2-4,TRBV4-2,-,-,17
TGTGCCAGCAGACTAGCCGAGCAGTACTTC,CASRLAEQYF,TRBJ2-7,TRBV2,-,few,10
TGTGCCAGCAGTTCCATATTTCGGGGGGGGCTAGCGGGACGCAAGGATACGCAGTATTTT,CASSSIFRGGLAGRKDTQYF,TRBJ2-3,TRBV27,TRBD2,-,20
TGTGCCAGCAGTTACGAGGTCTATGGCTACACCTTC,CASSYEVYGYTF,TRBJ1-2,TRBV6-6,-,-,12
TGCAGCCTATCTCCGGGGGAGGGGGTGGCAGATACGCAGTATTTT,CSLSPGEGVADTQYF,TRBJ2-3,TRBV29-1,-,-,15
TGTGCTAGCAGCTTTAGTATTCAAGAGACCCAGTACTTC,CASSFSIQETQYF,TRBJ2-5,TRBV7-7,-,-,13
TGTGCCAGCAGCTTGTTTAACGGGAGGGCGGCGGGCACAGATACGCAGTATTTT,CASSLFNGRAAGTDTQYF,TRBJ2-3,TRBV5-4,TRBD2,-,18
TGTGCCAGCAGTTACGCCCAGCGGGATAGGTATGAGCAGTTCTTC,CASSYAQRDRYEQFF,TRBJ2-1,TRBV6-6,TRBD2,-,15
TGTGCCAGCAGCTACCAGGGATCGACTAATGAAAAACTGTTTTTT,CASSYQGSTNEKLFF,TRBJ1-4,TRBV21-1,-,-,15
TGCGCCAGCAACCCAGGGAAGAATAGCGGACAAGAGACCCAGTACTTC,CASNPGKNSGQETQYF,TRBJ2-5,TRBV5-1,-,-,16
TGTGCCAGCAGCTTACTAGCGGCTTCCTGGGAGACCCAGTACTTC,CASSLLAASWETQYF,TRBJ2-5,TRBV7-9,TRBD2,-,15
TGTGCCAGCAGCCTAGCGGGAGGGTTTAACGAGCAGTACTTC,CASSLAGGFNEQYF,TRBJ2-7,TRBV27,TRBD2,-,14
TGTGCCAGCAGCCCGCGGGGCGGGACAGGGGAAGTTACCGGGGAGCTGTTTTTT,CASSPRGGTGEVTGELFF,TRBJ2-2,TRBV5-4,TRBD1,-,18
TGTGCCAGCAACCCGGCCGGAGAGTACCAAGAGACCCAGTACTTC,CASNPAGEYQETQYF,TRBJ2-5,TRBV28,-,-,15
TGTGCCAGCACCAGAGTCGACAGGGTTGATGAAAAACTGTTTTTT,CASTRVDRVDEKLFF,TRBJ1-4,TRBV2,TRBD1,-,15
TGTGCCAGCAGCAGACAGGGTAGAAACTATGGCTACACCTTC,CASSRQGRNYGYTF,TRBJ1-2,TRBV6-4,TRBD1,-,14
TGTGCCAGCAGCCCGACCTCGGGACAGGGATTCACAGATACGCAGTATTTT,CASSPTSGQGFTDTQYF,TRBJ2-3,TRBV9,TRBD1,-,17
TGCGCCAGCAGCCAGGGTCTAGCGGGGGCCCCTTTGACGCAGTATTTT,CASSQGLAGAPLTQYF,TRBJ2-3,TRBV4-3,TRBD2,-,16
TGTGCCTGTTCCAGGGGGCGAAGTCAGCCCCAGCATTTT,CACSRGRSQPQHF,TRBJ1-5,TRBV30,TRBD1,-,13
TGCGCCAGCAGCTTGGATTTGAGCACCGGGGAGCTGTTTTTT,CASSLDLSTGELFF,TRBJ2-2,TRBV5-1,-,-,14
TGTGCCAGCCGATCCGGGACAGAGATCTACAATGAGCAGTTCTTC,CASRSGTEIYNEQFF,TRBJ2-1,TRBV4-2,TRBD1,-,15
TGCGCCAGCGGAACAGGGGGGGGCACAGATACGCAGTATTTT,CASGTGGGTDTQYF,TRBJ2-3,TRBV5-1,-,few,14
TGTGCCAGCAGGCCAGACTACGGTTACGGCACAGATACGCAGTATTTT,CASRPDYGYGTDTQYF,TRBJ2-3,TRBV6-6,-,-,16
TGTGCCATCAGTGAGTCCCGTAGGACTAGCGGGAGTTTCTACAATGAGCAGTTCTTC,CAISESRRTSGSFYNEQFF,TRBJ2-1,TRBV10-3,TRBD2,-,19
TGTGCCAGCAGCTTAGCACAGGGGCCTAGCACAGATACGCAGTATTTT,CASSLAQGPSTDTQYF,TRBJ2-3,TRBV11-2,TRBD1,-,16
TGTGCCAGCAGCTTACGGGGACTCCTCAATCAGCCCCAGCATTTT,CASSLRGLLNQPQHF,TRBJ1-5,TRBV5-6,-,-,15
TGTGCTAGCAGCCCGACAGGGAGTTTGGAGACCCAGTACTTC,CASSPTGSLETQYF,TRBJ2-5,TRBV7-7,TRBD1,few,14
TGTGCCAGCAGCCCCAGCCGGGCGGGAGGTCAGGCAGATACGCAGTATTTT,CASSPSRAGGQADTQYF,TRBJ2-3,TRBV7-6,TRBD2,-,17
TGCGCCAGCAGCCAAGTGGGGTTGGTGGCTGGGAGGAATGAGCAGTTCTTC,CASSQVGLVAGRNEQFF,TRBJ2-1,TRBV4-1,-,-,17
TGTGCCAGCCTTTCACATGGCAAACACAACTATGGCTACACCTTC,CASLSHGKHNYGYTF,TRBJ1-2,TRBV28,-,-,15
TGTGCCAGCAAGTCTAGCGGGAGTGGATCCTACGAGCAGTACTTC,CASKSSGSGSYEQYF,TRBJ2-7,TRBV28,TRBD2,-,15
TGTGCCAGCAGGGAGGGACAGCGTAATTCACCCCTCCACTTT,CASREGQRNSPLHF,TRBJ1-6,TRBV2,TRBD1,-,14
TGCGCCAGCAGCCAACACAACAGCATTATAAACTATGGCTACACCTTC,CASSQHNSIINYGYTF,TRBJ1-2,TRBV4-3,-,-,16
TGTGCCAGTAGTACGGGATGGGGGGGGTACAATGAGCAGTTCTTC,CASSTGWGGYNEQFF,TRBJ2-1,TRBV19,TRBD2,-,15
TGTGCCAGTGGGACAGGGACCGACAATGAGCAGTTCTTC,CASGTGTDNEQFF,TRBJ2-1,TRBV2,TRBD1,-,13
TGTGCCAGCAGTCGGACTAGCGGGAGCGCAGATACGCAGTATTTT,CASSRTSGSADTQYF,TRBJ2-3,TRBV7-3,TRBD2,-,15
TGTGCCAGCAGTGAATCCAAGGAGAGCTGGGGCTACACCTTC,CASSESKESWGYTF,TRBJ1-2,TRBV25-1,-,-,14
TGTGCCAGCAGCTTAGACCCCCCCCCAAGTAGGCAGTATTTT,CASSLDPPPSRQYF,TRBJ2-3,TRBV11-3,-,-,14
TGTGCCATCAGTGAGAGGGGCAGGGCAGGGGAGCAGTACTTC,CAISERGRAGEQYF,TRBJ2-7,TRBV10-3,-,-,14
TGCTGCTATACAGGGGGCGGTGGCTACACCTTC,CCYTGGGGYTF,TRBJ1-2,TRBV20-1,TRBD1,-,11
TGTGCCAGCAGCCGCTCCCCGCTTTTAGGGGTAGGAACAGATACGCAGTATTTT,CASSRSPLLGVGTDTQYF,TRBJ2-3,TRBV7-6,-,-,18
TGTGCCAGCAGCCGCCGGGGGGGGCGGAATGAGCAGTACTTC,CASSRRGGRNEQYF,TRBJ2-7,TRBV7-2,TRBD2,-,14
TGTGCCAGCAGCCCCCCGGGACTAGCGGACTCCTACGAGCAGTACTTC,CASSPPGLADSYEQYF,TRBJ2-7,TRBV5-4,TRBD2,-,16
TGTGCCAGCAGCCCCCTGAGGTCTTTCAGCACAGATACGCAGTATTTT,CASSPLRSFSTDTQYF,TRBJ2-3,TRBV5-6,-,-,16
TGTGCCAGCAGCTGGGGGACAGGGAGCTCCTACAATGAGCAGTTCTTC,CASSWGTGSSYNEQFF,TRBJ2-1,TRBV6-6,TRBD1,-,16
TGTGCCAGCAGCCACCCCGGGTCGACCATTTGCGATGATAATTCACCCCTCCACTTT,CASSHPGSTICDDNSPLHF,TRBJ1-6,TRBV5-7,-,-,19
TGTGCCAGCAGTTTACCTTTTTCCGGGGGTGGGATGAGGGGTTTT,CASSLPFSGGGMRGF,TRBJ1-4,TRBV28,-,-,15
TGCGCCAGCAGCCTCAGGGGGCCTAGCACTGAAGCTTTCTTT,CASSLRGPSTEAFF,TRBJ1-1,TRBV5-1,TRBD1,-,14